One sample yielded the 2 T cell receptor beta chains listed below, sequenced in a study of blood T cell repertoires in COVID-19. The table came from immunoSEQ multiplex PCR; TCRdb's copy has only in-frame clones and leaves some out. The sample lists 150,000 to 200,000 clones; approximately 84% were seen once. The sequencing input was peripheral blood. Receptors originate from an elderly woman with acute or convalescent COVID-19.

This chain uses TRBV14 with TRBJ2-2; the match to TRBD1 covers 9 bases. The CDR3 totals 16 residues. Trimming cost V 4 bases and J 1 base; bases outside gene matches: 4. The germline V gene encodes CDR1 SGHDN and CDR2 FVKESK. CDR3 residues: CASSRRDRVNTGELFF. The CDR3 DNA reads TGTGCCAGCAGCCGCCGGGACAGGGTGAACACCGGGGAGCTGTTTTTT.

V gene TRBV6-5 combines with J gene TRBJ1-5; maybe TRBD1 (5 bases). Between the trimmed V and J ends, which lost 6 bases and 3 bases, there was a span of 15 bases. This CDR3 region has 15 residues. Per the germline V gene, CDR1 is MNHEY and CDR2 is SVGAGI. The CDR3 DNA sequence: TGTGCCAGCAGCCTTAGTGGGGCCTTCAATCAGCCCCAGCATTTT. Its translation: CASSLSGAFNQPQHF.